Shown below are 16 T cell receptor beta chains from a single sample sequenced in a study of memory CD4+ T cells and cytomegalovirus serostatus. Single viable CD3+CD4+CD8-CD45RO+ cells were sorted as the memory CD4+ T cells. The table came from immunoSEQ multiplex PCR; TCRdb's copy has only in-frame clones and leaves some out. The repertoire holds tens of thousands of clones, with about 80% as singletons. Sample: memory CD4+ T cells from blood. These receptors came from an adult in good health and CMV-seronegative.

This clone has just a few counts. The chain uses TRBV6-1 and TRBJ1-5; 10 nucleotides align to TRBD1. This CDR3 is 14 amino acids long. V gave up 6 bases and J gave up 8 bases; unmatched junction bases: 7. Germline-derived CDR1 and CDR2 are MNHNS and SASEGT. CDR3 sequence: CASRARTGGEPQHF. The CDR3 coding sequence is TGTGCCAGCAGAGCGAGGACAGGGGGAGAGCCCCAGCATTTT.

This clone was observed a few times. The rearrangement links TRBV29-1 to TRBJ1-4; a possible D gene is TRBD1 (5 bases). Germline-derived CDR1 and CDR2 are SQVTM and ANQGSEA. V was shortened by 4 bases and J by 4 bases, with 10 bases between the two germline ends. The CDR3 loop spans 13 amino acids. CDR3 loop: CSVGEQDNEKLFF. CDR3 bases: TGCAGCGTTGGGGAACAGGATAATGAAAAACTGTTTTTT. The full variable domain, completed using reference TRBV29-1 and TRBJ1-4, is SAVISQKPSRDICQRGTSLTIQCQVDSQVTMMFWYRQQPGQSLTLIATANQGSEATYESGFVIDKFPISRPNLTFSTLTVSNMSPEDSSIYLCSVGEQDNEKLFFGSGTQLSVL.

This clone was picked up a small number of times. One end of the junction is discordant with germline, which a read error may explain. The V call is TRBV7-7, the J call TRBJ2-2, with 9 bases matching TRBD2. Germline V lookup: CDR1 SSHAT, CDR2 FNYEAQ (reference sequence). CDR3 length: 15 residues. This chain's CDR3 is CASSATSGYTGELFF. The CDR3 nucleotides read TGTGCTAGCAGCGCCACTAGCGGGTACACCGGGGAGCTGTTTTTT.

This clone appeared a few times. The genes are TRBV28 and TRBJ2-7, with TRBD1 as a possible D gene (5 bases). Germline CDR1 is MDHEN and CDR2 is SYDVKM. V was shortened by 4 bases and J by 2 bases, with 21 bases between the two germline ends. This CDR3 contains 17 residues. CDR3 residues: CASSSNRPPPITYEQYF. CDR3 DNA sequence: TGTGCCAGCAGTTCGAACAGGCCACCCCCTATAACCTACGAGCAGTACTTC.

This clone was detected only a few times. V usage is TRBV7-6 and J usage is TRBJ2-5; the D gene is possibly TRBD2 (6 bases). The CDR3 has 16 amino acids. Trimming took 7 bases from V and 5 from J, leaving 23 bases between them. Germline V gene sequence: CDR1 SGHVS, CDR2 FNYEAQ. Written as DNA, the CDR3 is TGTGCCAGCACCTTGGGTGCCCCCACCGGAGGGGAGACCCAGTACTTC. It encodes CASTLGAPTGGETQYF.

A few counts support this clone. This rearrangement joins TRBV27 to TRBJ2-7; 7 nucleotides agree with TRBD2. J was trimmed by 3 bases and V by 7 bases; bases with no gene match: 9. The CDR3 is 14 residues long. Germline CDR1 and CDR2: MNHEY and SMNVEV (reference sequence). CDR3 DNA: TGTGCCAGCATCTTCCCCTGGACTAGCTACGAGCAGTACTTC. This translates into CASIFPWTSYEQYF.

This clone was detected once. V and J are TRBV18 and TRBJ2-2; 7 bases line up with TRBD2. Germline assignment: CDR1 KGHSH and CDR2 LQKENI. Germline trimming cut 7 bases from V and 7 bases from J; bases unmatched to any gene: 15. The CDR3 is 16 residues long. The CDR3 sequence: CASLPGRSYRIGELFF. For the CDR3, the DNA is TGTGCCAGCTTACCCGGGAGGTCCTATCGGATCGGGGAGCTGTTTTTT.

The rearrangement uses TRBV7-2 and TRBJ2-7; D is unresolved. Per germline, CDR1 SGHTA and CDR2 FQGNSA. The CDR3 extends over 14 amino acids. The ends were cut back, 7 bases at V and 3 bases at J, with 16 bases in the middle. CDR3 amino acids: CASNLGLSDYEQYF. The CDR3 DNA is TGTGCCAGCAATTTGGGCCTCTCCGACTACGAGCAGTACTTC.

The genes are TRBV27 and TRBJ1-4, with a weak D call TRBD1 (5 bases). The V end was cut by 4 bases, the J end by 4 bases, with 13 bases between. Germline V gene sequence: CDR1 MNHEY, CDR2 SMNVEV (reference sequence). This CDR3 has 15 amino acids. The CDR3 nucleotides are TGTGCCAGCAGTTCTTCAGGGTATCTTAATGAAAAACTGTTTTTT. It specifies CASSSSGYLNEKLFF.

This clone was seen a single time. V usage is TRBV5-1 and J usage is TRBJ1-4; D not resolved. Germline V gene data show CDR1 as SGHRS and CDR2 as YFSETQ. This CDR3 has 14 amino acids. The germline V and J ends were trimmed by 7 bases and 0 bases, with 10 bases remaining between them. CDR3 protein: CASGPFATNEKLFF. The DNA of the CDR3 is TGCGCCAGCGGGCCGTTTGCAACTAATGAAAAACTGTTTTTT.

This clone was recorded only once. The V call is TRBV29-1, the J call TRBJ2-1, with 13 bases aligning to TRBD2. J gave up 7 bases and V 7 bases, and 16 bases lay outside the gene matches. Germline lookup yields CDR1 SQVTM and CDR2 ANQGSEA. The CDR3 runs to 17 residues. In nucleotides, the CDR3 is TGCAGCGCTGGCGGGACTAGCGGGACCGGGATGGGGAATGAGCAGTTCTTC. It is translated as CSAGGTSGTGMGNEQFF.

This clone came up once. The junction differs from germline at one of its ends, possibly a read error. This sequence joins TRBV7-7 and TRBJ1-2; D unresolved. Germline values: CDR1 SSHAT, CDR2 FNYEAQ (reference sequence). This CDR3 has 12 residues. In DNA, the CDR3 is TGTGCTAGCAGTAGGGCCATCTCCGGCTACACCTTC. This encodes CASSRAISGYTF.

The chain couples TRBV6-6 to TRBJ1-2; 10 nucleotides agree with TRBD1. V shed 0 bases, J shed 8 bases, and the junction held 6 bases outside the gene matches. The CDR3 loop spans 15 amino acids. Germline assignment: CDR1 MNHNY and CDR2 SVGAGI (reference sequence). CDR3 in amino acids: CASSYSTGGQEGYTF. In nucleotides, the CDR3 is TGTGCCAGCAGTTACTCGACAGGGGGCCAGGAGGGCTACACCTTC.

V is TRBV19 and J is TRBJ2-6; 7 bases fit TRBD1. J lost 0 bases, V lost 7 bases, and 3 bases had no gene match. Germline-derived CDR1 and CDR2 are LNHDA and SQIVND (reference sequence). CDR3 length equals 15 residues. The CDR3 coding sequence is TGTGCCAGTACGGGACAGTCCTCTGGGGCCAACGTCCTGACTTTC. It encodes CASTGQSSGANVLTF.

This clone was observed a few times. The chain combines TRBV9 with TRBJ2-3; tentative D call: TRBD2 (6 bases). The CDR3 length is 13 residues. CDR1 and CDR2 from the germline V gene are SGDLS and YYNGEE. V gave up 4 bases and J gave up 4 bases, with 10 bases separating them. The CDR3 reads CASSSGGADTQYF. The CDR3 DNA reads TGTGCCAGCAGCTCCGGAGGGGCAGATACGCAGTATTTT.

The chain carries TRBV5-1 and TRBJ2-3; D ambiguous. Trimming pared 0 bases from V and 4 bases from J, leaving 9 bases between. The germline V gene encodes CDR1 SGHRS and CDR2 YFSETQ. The CDR3 sequence is 14 residues long. CDR3 in amino acids: CASSLDLPADTQYF. The CDR3 bases are TGCGCCAGCAGCTTGGATCTCCCCGCAGATACGCAGTATTTT.